This T cell receptor (beta chain) was documented in a study of blood T cell repertoires in COVID-19 (dated by TCRdb to 2020 to 2022). Describing the broader study: Samples covering the acute and convalescent phases of COVID-19 were provided by collaborators in the United States, Italy and Spain. Samples were obtained from the ongoing ImmuneRACE study (first 160 participants) and from 1,000 to 1,500 subjects provided by 6 global collaborators. A de-identified subject ID, COVID-19 status, age in years and sex were almost always included in the sample metadata. The material from the prospective study consisted of cDNA or gDNA derived from T cells, B-cell-depleted T cells, or PBMCs. The repertoires were released in a freely available public database meant as a resource for research on the immune response to SARS-CoV-2. Deeply sampled blood TCRbeta repertoires from subjects exposed to, actively infected with, or recovered from COVID-19 were included in the dataset. Where available, HLA class I and class II types were obtained from metadata supplied by the sample provider rather than from assay-based typing. Overall study results and their limits: How much clinical and demographic metadata was included differed by source and by participant, and the metadata was provided uncurated.

TCRbeta CDR3 regions were amplified from genomic DNA using the immunoSEQ Assay, a bias-controlled multiplex PCR. In the authors' own workflow: The number of nucleated cells in each sample was estimated by amplification of reference gene primers within the assay. Sequence reads were collapsed and filtered to measure the absolute abundance of every unique TCRbeta CDR3 rearrangement. For each sample, productive Simpson clonality was calculated as the square root of Simpson's diversity index over productive rearrangements. Held by TCRdb, this immuneACCESS table contains in-frame sequences only and omits some clones. Under half of the omission traces to an unresolved V gene where checked; the cause of the rest is unknown. The DNA was the basis for D and trimming; V, J and clone size are from that table. The sample table records roughly 80,000 clones; around nine tenths of these occur just once. The ten largest clonotypes hold approximately 6.3% of the sample.

The collaborating institutions used their own protocols to collect whole blood in K2EDTA tubes. For TCRbeta analysis, collaborators shipped samples as frozen whole blood, isolated PBMCs, or DNA extracted from either of those sample types. As concerns this clone: No antigen is known for it. Base-call qualities are not available, and no considerably larger clone is one nucleotide away.

CDR1 and CDR2 (SGHTA, FQGNSA) derive from the germline V gene. Trimming accounts for 5 bases at V and 4 bases at J, while the number of junction bases matched to no gene is 7. Reading from cysteine to phenylalanine, the CDR3 counts 14 amino acids. Only CDR3 DNA is held: 42 bases, read in frame from base 1. Sequencing was performed on peripheral blood. This TCR was sampled from a man in his fifties or sixties with active COVID-19. The rearrangement combines TRBV7-2 with TRBJ1-2; 7 bases in between match TRBD1. The CDR3 is CASSRGRTGYGYTF. DNA sequence: TGTGCCAGCAGCAGAGGTCGGACAGGCTATGGCTACACCTTC.